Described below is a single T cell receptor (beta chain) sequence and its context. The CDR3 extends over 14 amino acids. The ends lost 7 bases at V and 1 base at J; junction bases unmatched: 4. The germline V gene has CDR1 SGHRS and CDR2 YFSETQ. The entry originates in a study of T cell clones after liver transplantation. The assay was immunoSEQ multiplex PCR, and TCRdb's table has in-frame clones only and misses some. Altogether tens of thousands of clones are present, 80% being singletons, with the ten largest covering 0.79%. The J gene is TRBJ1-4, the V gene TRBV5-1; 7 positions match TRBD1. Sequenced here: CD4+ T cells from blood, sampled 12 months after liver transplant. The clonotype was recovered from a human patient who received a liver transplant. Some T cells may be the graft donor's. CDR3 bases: TGCGCCAGCGACAGGGATGGAACTAATGAAAAACTGTTTTTT. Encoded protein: CASDRDGTNEKLFF.